This T cell receptor (beta chain) was recovered during a study of vaccination effects on CD4 cells after COVID-19. Background on the study: Convalescent patients (n = two) were sampled 16 days and one week prevaccination. Findings and caveats of the study: Spike-reactive clones found after vaccination in convalescents were mainly new vaccine-induced clones.

The method was immunoSEQ multiplex PCR; TCRdb's version includes in-frame clones alone and lacks a portion of them. Of tens of thousands of clones listed, around 75% are singletons. The CDR3 is 14 residues long. The V end lost 7 bases, the J end lost 1 base, and 12 bases lay between the germline ends. The V gene's germline CDR1 is SGHTA and CDR2 FQGNSA. As for this clone: As yet, its antigen is unknown.

Prior to sequencing, the ViraFEST assay stimulated PBMC with viral peptide pools, which expanded the antigen-specific CD4+ T cells. Having been cultured for less than 13 days, the cells underwent CD4+ T cell isolation. The person was diagnosed with PCR-confirmed SARS-CoV-2 infection between March and December 2020. Peptides at roughly 10 ug/ml and IL-2 at 10 IU/ml were added to 1.5 million to 2.5 million PBMC per well. The sample consisted of CD4+ T cells from PBMCs cultured with a peptide pool, taken before COVID-19 vaccination. This clonotype was obtained from a human donor who had a prior SARS-CoV-2 infection. The V and J genes are TRBV7-2 and TRBJ2-3; the D gene is possibly TRBD2 (6 bases). CDR3: CASTGLVGTDTQYF. The CDR3 DNA is TGTGCCAGCACGGGACTGGTTGGCACAGATACGCAGTATTTT.